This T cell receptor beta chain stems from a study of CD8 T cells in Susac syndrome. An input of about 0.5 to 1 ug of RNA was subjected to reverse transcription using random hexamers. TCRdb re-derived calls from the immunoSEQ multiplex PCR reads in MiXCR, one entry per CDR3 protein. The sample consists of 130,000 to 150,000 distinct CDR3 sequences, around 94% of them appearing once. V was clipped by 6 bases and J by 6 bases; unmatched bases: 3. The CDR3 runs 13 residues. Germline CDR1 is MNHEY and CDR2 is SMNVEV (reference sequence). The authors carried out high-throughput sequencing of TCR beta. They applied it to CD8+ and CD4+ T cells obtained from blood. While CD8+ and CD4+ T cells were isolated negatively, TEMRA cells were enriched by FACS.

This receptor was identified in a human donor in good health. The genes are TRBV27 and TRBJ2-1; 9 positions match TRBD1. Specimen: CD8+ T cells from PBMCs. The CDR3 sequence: CASRPGQGNEQFF. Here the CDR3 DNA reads TGTGCCAGCAGGCCGGGACAGGGCAATGAGCAGTTCTTC.